One and the same sample provided the 26 T cell receptor beta chains below, sequenced in a study of T cells in women clearing cervical HPV infection. Measured with immunoSEQ multiplex PCR; TCRdb has only the in-frame clones, and not every one. Its table records roughly 30,000 clones. Sequenced sample: blood buffy coat. These receptors were taken from a woman aged 18 to 75 with a cervical HPV16 infection that either progressed to CIN3+ or cleared (not recorded which).

CDR3 sequence reads: CASSSSAGGNIQYF. CDR3 bases read: TGTGCCAGCAGCTCGAGTGCAGGAGGGAACATT. The V and J genes are TRBV9 and TRBJ2-4; D possibly corresponds to TRBD2 (6 bases). The read ends 3 residues before the CDR3 terminus; that terminus is restored from the germline J gene. Germline CDR1 is SGDLS and CDR2 is YYNGEE. The length of the CDR3 is 14 residues. The V end lost 4 bases, the J end lost 7 bases, and 15 bases lay between the germline ends.

Note on this clone: The sequence runs out 3 residues before the end of the CDR3; the remainder is reconstructed from the germline J gene. The chain recombines TRBV5-1 with TRBJ1-4; D possibly corresponds to TRBD1 (5 bases). V was clipped by 4 bases and J by 4 bases, with 23 bases between them. Germline CDR1 SGHRS, CDR2 YFSETQ. The CDR3 length is 18 residues. The CDR3: CASSVAGSDTGYNEKLFF. CDR3 DNA (partial): TGCGCCAGCAGCGTCGCAGGGAGTGATACGGGTTATAATGAAAAA.

Regarding this clone: An end of the junction differs from the germline gene, which may be a read error. With the read ending 3 residues before the CDR3 end, the germline J gene is used to fill in that end. The rearrangement joins TRBV6-1 to TRBJ2-3, with 11 bases identical to TRBD2. Germline V gene data show CDR1 as MNHNS and CDR2 as SASEGT. The CDR3 extends over 18 amino acids. The CDR3 bases that were read are TGTGCCAGCAGTCAAGCCCGCCCTACTAGCGGGAGACCAGATACG. Amino acid sequence: CASSQARPTSGRPDT. The full CDR3 protein is CASSQARPTSGRPDTQYF.

Worth noting for this clone: The read finishes 3 residues shy of the CDR3 end, and the germline J gene is used to complete it. V is TRBV20-1 and J is TRBJ2-7, with a possible D match to TRBD2 (5 bases). Germline loops: CDR1 DFQATT, CDR2 SNEGSKA (reference sequence). The V end was cut by 3 bases, the J end by 2 bases, with 23 bases between. This CDR3 has 17 amino acids. The CDR3 sequence is CSARGRAKASGAYEQYF. The sequenced part of the CDR3 DNA is TGCAGTGCTAGGGGGAGAGCAAAGGCCAGCGGTGCCTACGAG.

A note on this clone: The read terminates 3 residues ahead of where the CDR3 ends, so the germline J gene completes it. The chain joins TRBV28 to TRBJ2-7; 7 nucleotides align to TRBD1. The V segment lost 3 bases and the J segment 2 bases; nucleotides outside the gene matches: 13. CDR1 and CDR2 (germline): MDHEN, SYDVKM. CDR3 length: 17 amino acids. The CDR3 spells CASSFLGTDRPTYEQYF. The part of the CDR3 DNA that was read is TGTGCCAGCAGTTTCCTCGGGACGGACAGGCCTACCTACGAG. Filled out from reference TRBV28 and TRBJ2-7, the complete variable domain reads DVKVTQSSRYLVKRTGEKVFLECVQDMDHENMFWYRQDPGLGLRLIYFSYDVKMKEKGDIPEGYSVSREKKERFSLILESASTNQTSMYLCASSFLGTDRPTYEQYFGPGTRLTVT.

Notes on this clone: The read terminates 3 residues before the CDR3 end, so the remaining end is supplied by the germline J gene. This sequence joins TRBV30 and TRBJ2-7; 7 bases line up with TRBD2. J gave up 5 bases and V 0 bases, and 13 bases lay outside the gene matches. The CDR3 spans 16 residues. Germline-derived CDR1 and CDR2 are GTSNPN and SVGIG (reference sequence). Incomplete CDR3 DNA: TGTGCCTGGAGTGTAGGCCTTGGCGGGGGATCCGACGAG. Its protein is CAWSVGLGGGSDE. The full CDR3 protein reads CAWSVGLGGGSDEQYF.

In regard to this clone: Read coverage stops 3 residues before the CDR3 terminus; the germline J gene supplies the remainder. The J gene is TRBJ1-5, the V gene TRBV14; D uncertain. The CDR3 totals 13 residues. V lost 0 bases and J lost 5, with 5 bases in between. The germline V gene encodes CDR1 SGHDN and CDR2 FVKESK. The CDR3 spells CASSQERDQPQHF. The sequenced part of the CDR3 DNA is TGTGCCAGCAGCCAAGAGAGGGATCAGCCC.

This clone is classed as medium-sized (0.01 to 0.1%) by frequency. Read coverage stops 3 residues before the CDR3 terminus; the germline J gene supplies the remainder. The chain joins TRBV2 to TRBJ2-3; the match to TRBD2 covers 7 bases. The CDR3 is 14 residues long. Losses at the gene ends were 7 bases for V and 6 bases for J; bases not matched to a gene: 10. The V gene's germline CDR1 is SNHLY and CDR2 FYNNEI. CDR3 bases read: TGTGCCAGCACAAGCGGGATTTTATCGGATACG. As protein: CASTSGILSDT. The full CDR3 sequence reads CASTSGILSDTQYF.

Notes on this clone: The read ends 3 residues before the CDR3 terminus; that terminus is restored from the germline J gene. The chain recombines TRBV19 with TRBJ1-2; TRBD1 agrees at 9 bases. Germline-derived CDR1 and CDR2 are LNHDA and SQIVND (reference sequence). J lost 4 bases, V lost 3 bases, and 9 bases had no gene match. The length of the CDR3 is 16 residues. Partial CDR3 DNA: TGTGCCAGTAGTATTGGGGGACAGGGACGGGCCTATGGC. It is translated as CASSIGGQGRAYG. The whole CDR3 sequence reads CASSIGGQGRAYGYTF.

As regards this clone: The read ends 3 residues shy of where the CDR3 ends; the end is completed using the germline J gene. The genes are TRBV20-1 and TRBJ1-5, with 9 bases lining up with TRBD1. The germline V gene has CDR1 DFQATT and CDR2 SNEGSKA (reference sequence). The CDR3 covers 18 residues. Unmatched junction bases numbered 15, after V lost 4 bases and J lost 2 bases. The CDR3 bases that were read are TGCAGTGCTAAGCCATGGGACAGGGTATACGGTGGCAATCAGCCC. It encodes CSAKPWDRVYGGNQP. The whole CDR3 protein reads CSAKPWDRVYGGNQPQHF.

Concerning this clone itself: Read coverage stops 3 residues before the CDR3 terminus; the germline J gene supplies the remainder. J is TRBJ1-2 and V is TRBV2, with D hard to call. Germline V gene sequence: CDR1 SNHLY, CDR2 FYNNEI. This CDR3 is built from 18 residues. The sequenced part of the CDR3 DNA is TGTGCCAGCAGTGTCCGGTCTAGCCGAACCTCTTCCACAGATACC. It yields the protein CASSVRSSRTSSTDT. The whole CDR3 protein is CASSVRSSRTSSTDTYTF.

As for this clone: The read ends 3 residues early relative to the CDR3; the germline J gene fills the gap. This rearrangement joins TRBV13 to TRBJ1-1; D gene unclear. There are 14 residues in the CDR3. The germline V gene has CDR1 PRHDT and CDR2 FYEKMQ (reference sequence). CDR3 sequence: CASSPEGRTRGAFF. The covered CDR3 bases are TGTGCCAGCAGCCCCGAAGGTAGGACTCGAGGA.

Regarding this clone: The junction and the germline gene differ at one end; a read error may be behind it. The CDR3 end lies 3 residues beyond the end of the read and is filled in from the germline J gene. This chain joins TRBV7-7 and TRBJ2-3; D possibly corresponds to TRBD1 (5 bases). The germline V gene has CDR1 SSHAT and CDR2 FNYEAQ (reference sequence). The CDR3 has 14 amino acids. The covered CDR3 bases are TGTGCTAGCAGCTTAGTTGGACATGGCGAGACG. Protein sequence: CASSLVGHGET. The CDR3 in its entirety is CASSLVGHGETQYF.

Details on this clone: The read falls 3 residues short of the CDR3 end, and the missing part is taken from the germline J gene. The chain recombines TRBV10-3 with TRBJ2-7; 12 bases are a match to TRBD1. Looked up from germline, CDR1 is ENHRY and CDR2 is SYGVKD. J gave up 0 bases and V 8 bases, and 5 bases lay outside the gene matches. This CDR3 is 15 amino acids long. The CDR3: CAIRLGQGASYEQYF. CDR3 DNA (partial): TGTGCCATCCGGTTGGGACAGGGGGCCTCCTACGAG.

Comment on this clone: Coverage ceases 3 residues before the CDR3 finishes, and the germline J gene fills in the end. This chain links TRBV20-1 with TRBJ2-1; 11 nucleotides align to TRBD1. The CDR3 totals 15 residues. Germline CDR1 reads DFQATT; CDR2 reads SNEGSKA (reference sequence). V was clipped by 6 bases and J by 5 bases; unmatched bases: 9. CDR3 in amino acids: CSAHRGTGGDNEQFF. Partial CDR3 DNA: TGCAGTGCCCACCGGGGGACAGGGGGAGACAATGAG.

To note about this clone: The read finishes 3 residues shy of the CDR3 end, and the germline J gene is used to complete it. The chain carries TRBV28 and TRBJ2-1, with 9 bases lining up with TRBD2. Germline CDR1 MDHEN, CDR2 SYDVKM. Trimming took 5 bases from V and 9 from J; bases not matched to a gene: 11. There are 15 residues in the CDR3. Partial CDR3 DNA: TGTGCCAGCAGTGGAGGGACTAGCTGGGAGGGTGAG. It is translated as CASSGGTSWEGE. The CDR3 as a whole reads CASSGGTSWEGEQFF. Full variable domain (missing parts from reference TRBV28 and TRBJ2-1): DVKVTQSSRYLVKRTGEKVFLECVQDMDHENMFWYRQDPGLGLRLIYFSYDVKMKEKGDIPEGYSVSREKKERFSLILESASTNQTSMYLCASSGGTSWEGEQFFGPGTRLTVL.

Concerning this clone itself: The read halts 3 residues ahead of the CDR3 end, with the missing end drawn from the germline J gene. Different DNA sequences within this sample yield the same CDR3. The genes are TRBV29-1 and TRBJ2-3, with D unresolved. Trimming removed 3 bases from V and 0 bases from J, with 7 bases in between. The CDR3 has 13 amino acids. Germline CDR1 reads SQVTM; CDR2 reads ANQGSEA. Here the CDR3 reads CSVETFSTDTQYF. The part of the CDR3 DNA that was read is TGCAGCGTTGAGACTTTTAGCACAGATACG.

Regarding this clone: The CDR3 end lies 3 residues beyond the end of the read and is filled in from the germline J gene. The chain carries TRBV7-3 and TRBJ2-7; maybe TRBD1 (6 bases). Germline CDR1 and CDR2: SGHTA and FQGTGA. V was clipped by 4 bases and J by 4 bases, with 8 bases between them. CDR3 length: 12 residues. This chain's CDR3 is CASSSTGYEQYF. The covered CDR3 bases are TGTGCCAGCAGCTCTACAGGGTACGAG.

The DNA read from the CDR3 is TGTGCCAGTGACATGGGACAGAGAACCGGGGAG. This gives the protein CASDMGQRTGE. The CDR3 in full is CASDMGQRTGELFF. V usage is TRBV19 and J usage is TRBJ2-2; 7 bases are shared with TRBD1. The CDR3 extends 3 residues past the end of the read, so its final part is completed from the germline J gene. With 8 bases clipped from V and 5 bases from J, the junction kept 8 bases outside the gene matches. CDR3 length: 14 amino acids. Germline CDR1 reads LNHDA; CDR2 reads SQIVND (reference sequence).

This CDR3 reads CASSWGDEQFF. Incomplete CDR3 DNA: TGTGCCAGCAGTTGGGGGGATGAG. V and J are TRBV2 and TRBJ2-1, with D tentatively TRBD2 (6 bases). The CDR3 end falls 3 residues outside the read, so it is completed with the germline J gene. Deletions cut 5 bases from V and 8 bases from J, with 7 bases between. CDR1 is SNHLY and CDR2 is FYNNEI in the germline V gene. The CDR3 loop spans 11 amino acids.

Regarding this clone: One end of the junction varies from germline; a read error may be responsible. Coverage ceases 3 residues before the CDR3 finishes, and the germline J gene fills in the end. This chain connects TRBV4-2 to TRBJ2-7, with 9 bases aligning to TRBD2. The length of the CDR3 is 16 residues. Germline-derived CDR1 and CDR2 are LGHNA and YNFKEQ. The CDR3 loop is CASSQEIAGGLYEQYF. The CDR3 bases that were read are TGCGCCAGCAGCCAAGAAATCGCGGGAGGGCTCTACGAG.

Concerning this clone: Read coverage stops 3 residues before the CDR3 terminus; the germline J gene supplies the remainder. V and J are TRBV2 and TRBJ2-5; 8 bases align to TRBD2. The CDR3 contains 14 residues. Germline lookup yields CDR1 SNHLY and CDR2 FYNNEI. The CDR3 protein is CASSAGLATDTQYF. The sequenced part of the CDR3 DNA is TGTGCCAGCAGTGCCGGACTAGCAACGGATACC.

In the case of this clone: The read terminates 3 residues before the CDR3 end, so the remaining end is supplied by the germline J gene. The chain has TRBV20-1 and TRBJ2-1; D is perhaps TRBD2 (7 bases). Germline V CDR1 and CDR2: DFQATT, SNEGSKA (reference sequence). Trimming removed 0 bases at V and 7 bases at J, with 16 bases between. This CDR3 spans 15 amino acids. CDR3 bases read: TGCAGTGCTAGAGACCCTTATGAGGGGGGGAATGAG. This codes for CSARDPYEGGNE. The whole CDR3 region reads CSARDPYEGGNEQFF.

Regarding this clone: Read data end 3 residues before the CDR3 end; the end is taken from the germline J gene. The genes are TRBV18 and TRBJ2-7, with 8 bases that match TRBD2. V shed 1 base, J shed 2 bases, and the junction held 4 bases outside the gene matches. The CDR3 sequence is 15 residues long. CDR1 is KGHSH and CDR2 is LQKENI in the germline V gene. Incomplete CDR3 DNA: TGTGCCAGCTCACCACGCACTAGCGGAACCTACGAG. It is translated as CASSPRTSGTYE. The CDR3 reads in full as CASSPRTSGTYEQYF.

Measured by frequency, this clone is medium-sized. The read falls 3 residues short of the CDR3 end, and the missing part is taken from the germline J gene. The gene calls are TRBV5-1 and TRBJ2-2; tentative D call: TRBD2 (5 bases). The V end lost 0 bases, the J end lost 5 bases, and 14 bases lay between the germline ends. Germline values: CDR1 SGHRS, CDR2 YFSETQ. The CDR3 runs 16 residues. The CDR3 DNA, read in part, is TGCGCCAGCAGCTTGGCTCCGGGGTCGGGGACCGGGGAG. It specifies CASSLAPGSGTGE. The whole CDR3 protein is CASSLAPGSGTGELFF.

As regards this clone: The sequence runs out 3 residues before the end of the CDR3; the remainder is reconstructed from the germline J gene. The chain combines TRBV5-1 with TRBJ2-4; unclear D gene. The CDR3 totals 15 residues. Germline assignment: CDR1 SGHRS and CDR2 YFSETQ. The part of the CDR3 DNA that was read is TGCGCCAGCAGCTTGGTCGGTAGACAACAAGAGACT. This encodes CASSLVGRQQET. The full CDR3 protein reads CASSLVGRQQETQYF.